This T cell receptor (beta chain) originates from a study of blood T cells in healthy people across ages. A second PCR, run for roughly 7 to 11 cycles, used a sample-barcoded 5' primer plus a J-beta primer mix. Each CDR3 protein gets one entry after TCRdb re-called the 5' RACE reads with MiXCR. The sample consists of 850,000 or so distinct CDR3 sequences, about 28% of them appearing once. Deletions cut 4 bases from V and 12 bases from J, with 13 bases between. Germline CDR1 LGHDT, CDR2 YNNKEL (reference sequence). CDR3 size: 12 residues. In its sample, this clonotype was seen a few times. The sequence came from a woman older than 75 in good health. Sequenced material: blood. The genes are TRBV3-1 and TRBJ2-1; no clear D. The CDR3 DNA sequence: TGTGCCAGCAGCCTCTCGAACCGGAGGCAGTTCTTC. This gives the protein CASSLSNRRQFF.